The present entry profiles one T cell receptor beta chain with its context. Its antigen is currently unknown. The data were obtained in a study of beta chain features in type 1 diabetes. Study overall: Examination covered fewer than 110 million sorted cells spanning all samples.

Study-level points and caveats: Healthy donors had naive, central memory and Treg TCRB repertoires that appeared less similar than those seen among patients. TCRB CDR3s from Type 1 diabetes patients were moderately but significantly shorter in all four CD4+ subsets.

The V gene's germline CDR1 is SEHNR and CDR2 FQNEAQ (reference sequence). Trimming removed 5 bases at V and 1 base at J, with 12 bases between. The CDR3 has 14 amino acids. Since all of the isolated RNA was reverse transcribed, expressed TCRB transcripts were what got sequenced. Around 3.9 million reads per sample were averaged for naive, central memory and regulatory samples. Method: immunoSEQ multiplex PCR; TCRdb's copy keeps in-frame clones and lacks some. In the table there are almost 350,000 clones, 7.5% to 9% of which are singletons. The receptor comes from a woman younger than 30 in good health. Sequenced sample: central memory CD4+ T cells from blood. This chain uses TRBV7-9 with TRBJ2-7; no definite D call. In DNA, the CDR3 is TGTGCCAGCAGCCGCGACCCAGGTTCCTACGAGCAGTACTTC. Translated: CASSRDPGSYEQYF.